This T cell receptor beta chain was obtained from a study of radiation and T cells in renal cell carcinoma. Study-wide results and limits: In blood, top tumor clones expanded by 2 weeks, shrinking by 4.

This clone occurred once. Its antigen remains unidentified. Repertoires were generated with immunoSEQ multiplex PCR, while TCRdb's copy carries only in-frame clones and drops some. Seen here are 140,000 to 150,000 clones, 70% to 90% observed once, and the top ten hold about 17%. There are 13 residues in the CDR3. Trimming stripped 0 bases from V and 8 bases from J, with 7 bases between. Germline CDR1 reads SGHNT; CDR2 reads YENEEA. Described time point: blood 4 weeks post-SBRT, at nephrectomy. The treatment here: 15 Gy SBRT to primary tumor, nephrectomy 4 weeks later. Nephrectomy followed 15 Gy stereotactic body radiation by 4 weeks. Radiation-treated patients gave blood at baseline, week 2 and week 4.

V usage is TRBV11-3 and J usage is TRBJ2-2, with a weak D call TRBD1 (6 bases). The specimen was blood, collected from a patient whose treatment included radiotherapy and nephrectomy. The source of this sequence is a woman aged 45-60 years with renal cell carcinoma. This CDR3 is CASSLEGGGELFF. In DNA form, the CDR3 reads TGTGCCAGCAGCTTAGAAGGGGGAGGGGAGCTGTTTTTT.